The entry below gives a single TCR beta chain sequence along with its context. Antigen unknown. The CDR3 has 14 amino acids. Trimming pared 7 bases from V and 8 bases from J, leaving 20 bases between. Germline CDR1 reads LNHDA; CDR2 reads SQIVND (reference sequence). The sample belongs to a study of cytomegalovirus exposure and HLA in healthy donors. Researchers ran the PCR with 60 Vbeta and 13 Jbeta primers. Clones were read by immunoSEQ multiplex PCR, and TCRdb kept only the in-frame ones, dropping some. The table for this sample gives 80,000 to 100,000 clones. Broader study findings: Sequence variants that were highly shared formed a cluster that was likely a sequencing artifact.

Sequencing was performed on PBMCs. This receptor was identified in a woman aged 25 to 39 in good health and CMV-seronegative. V is TRBV19 and J is TRBJ1-2; no clear D gene. CDR3 sequence reads: CASTEVGETEGYTF. The CDR3 DNA is TGTGCCAGTACCGAGGTAGGTGAGACGGAAGGCTACACCTTC.